This is a list of T cell receptor beta chains from one sample in a study of naive and memory T cell subsets. TCRdb independently ran MiXCR on the UMI-ligation and nested PCR reads; one entry per CDR3 protein. The sample lists 120,000 to 150,000 distinct CDR3 sequences, approximately 15% occurring once. Sequencing was done on a sample of naive CD4+ T cells from blood. These receptors were collected from a human donor in good health. Both conserved end residues are part of each CDR3. A D gene is named only where the DNA matches it firmly. Size tells how often a clone was seen (once, few, many) or the class of an expanded clone, and some rows leave it out.

-	TRBD1	TRBV27	TRBJ1-2	TGTGCCAGCAGTTTATCAACAGGGGCCACCCTGTTCTATGGCTACACCTTC	CASSLSTGATLFYGYTF
-	-	TRBV6-5	TRBJ2-7	TGTGCCAGCAGTTCAGGGCAACTGTACGAGCAGTACTTC	CASSSGQLYEQYF
few	-	TRBV7-2	TRBJ2-5	TGTGCCAGCAGCTTCCAGGGAGGAGAGACCCAGTACTTC	CASSFQGGETQYF
few	TRBD2	TRBV24-1	TRBJ2-3	TGTGCCACTAGCGGGCCTAGCACAGATACGCAGTATTTT	CATSGPSTDTQYF
many	TRBD2	TRBV7-8	TRBJ2-1	TGTGCCAGCAGCTTAGGGGAGGCTAGCGGCTACAATGAGCAGTTCTTC	CASSLGEASGYNEQFF
once	TRBD2	TRBV20-1	TRBJ2-1	TGCAGTGCGAGAGGTAGCGGGAGTCCCCTCGGTGAGCAGTTCTTC	CSARGSGSPLGEQFF
few	TRBD2	TRBV3-1	TRBJ2-3	TGTGCCAGCAGCCGGTTCCTAGCGGGAGAAAGGGATACGCAGTATTTT	CASSRFLAGERDTQYF
few	-	TRBV5-6	TRBJ2-2	TGTGCCAGCAGCTATACAGACACCATCACCGGGGAGCTGTTTTTT	CASSYTDTITGELFF
few	TRBD1	TRBV7-9	TRBJ2-2	TGTGCCAGCAGCCCCCGGACAGGGGGCACCACCGGGGAGCTGTTTTTT	CASSPRTGGTTGELFF
-	TRBD1	TRBV27	TRBJ1-6	TGTGCCAGCAGTTCCCGGACAGGGGGCAGTTCACCCCTCCACTTT	CASSSRTGGSSPLHF
few	-	TRBV18	TRBJ1-2	TGTGCCAGCTCATCGGACACGTTCTACTATGGCTACACCTTC	CASSSDTFYYGYTF
-	-	TRBV7-9	TRBJ1-1	TGTGCCAGCAGATCACCGACGGACCTTGAAGCTTTCTTT	CASRSPTDLEAFF
few	TRBD2	TRBV20-1	TRBJ2-3	TGCAGTGCTAGAGGGCTAGCGGGTACCACAGATACGCAGTATTTT	CSARGLAGTTDTQYF
few	-	TRBV7-9	TRBJ1-1	TGTGCCAGCAGCTTAAGGGGGGGCCACGAAGCTTTCTTT	CASSLRGGHEAFF
-	-	TRBV7-2	TRBJ2-7	TGTGCCAGCAGCTTATATTACCCTGGAACCTACGAGCAGTACTTC	CASSLYYPGTYEQYF
-	TRBD2	TRBV4-1	TRBJ2-7	TGCGCCAGCAGACGTAGCGGGAGTGACGCCTACGAGCAGTACTTC	CASRRSGSDAYEQYF